The rows below give T cell receptor beta chains drawn from one sample of a study of blood T cell repertoires in COVID-19. Data came from immunoSEQ multiplex PCR; TCRdb stores just in-frame clones and leaves some out. The repertoire holds 200,000 to 250,000 clones, approximately 80% seen once, with around 13% in the top ten. The sample comprised peripheral blood. The origin of the receptors is a human donor in a cohort sampled during active COVID-19. Each CDR3 is given with its conserved first and last residue. D genes are given only for firm matches.

>TRBD2|TRBV18|TRBJ2-7
CASSPVLAGVSEQYF
>TRBD2|TRBV5-1|TRBJ2-5
CASRGGLQETQYF
>-|TRBV30|TRBJ2-7
CAWSVMAGAEQYF
>TRBD1|TRBV10-1|TRBJ2-7
CASSSDRFYEQYF
>-|TRBV28|TRBJ1-1
CASRQPPGRTEAFF
>-|TRBV9|TRBJ1-4
CASSVQGTNEKLFF
>-|TRBV24-1|TRBJ2-6
CATSDAAGTHGSGANVLTF
>TRBD2|TRBV7-6|TRBJ2-7
CASSLEVGLAGHEQYF
>TRBD1|TRBV28|TRBJ1-4
CASRLTGGREKLFF
>TRBD2|TRBV6-2/TRBV6-3|TRBJ2-1
CASSYRASGSTHNEQFF
>-|TRBV18|TRBJ1-2
CASSPTGSFITNYGYTF
>TRBD2|TRBV11-2|TRBJ2-1
CASSLARFSSGYNEQFF
>-|TRBV5-7|TRBJ2-7
CASSFNGGSYEQYF
>-|TRBV6-5|TRBJ2-1
CASSYSPTGSDNEQFF
>-|TRBV30|TRBJ2-1
CAWSVQGGNSYNEQFF
>-|TRBV7-8|TRBJ2-5
CASTPRLPDNWETQYF
>-|TRBV19|TRBJ2-7
CASSIGGIVSGEQYF
>TRBD1|TRBV10-2|TRBJ2-5
CASRTGGGETQYF
>TRBD1|TRBV6-5|TRBJ2-5
CASRLTGQETQYF
>-|TRBV9|TRBJ2-5
CASSPSGGYQETQYF
>-|TRBV24-1|TRBJ2-1
CATSDYTDNEQFF
>-|TRBV18|TRBJ1-5
CASSPRQNQPQHF
>TRBD1|TRBV19|TRBJ2-7
CASRKDRGSYEQYF
>-|TRBV29-1|TRBJ2-2
CSVAVNTGELFF
>-|TRBV18|TRBJ1-5
CASSRQLNQPQHF
>TRBD1|TRBV19|TRBJ1-5
CASSVDRGVGQPQHF
>TRBD2|TRBV7-9|TRBJ2-1
CASSSGNFQTSGRYNEQFF
>TRBD1|TRBV28|TRBJ1-2
CASRILTGGAGGYTF
>TRBD2|TRBV2|TRBJ2-1
CASSEARAGSFYNEQFF
>TRBD2|TRBV9|TRBJ2-1
CASSVSTGGYNEQFF
>-|TRBV18|TRBJ2-2
CASSLRGAGELFF
>TRBD2|TRBV3-1/TRBV3-2|TRBJ2-7
CASSQTGGHSYEQYF
>-|TRBV4-1|TRBJ2-3
CASSQEGVTDTQYF
>TRBD1|TRBV18|TRBJ1-2
CASSPRRDRDYGYTF
>-|TRBV30|TRBJ1-2
CAWSRTSVHF
>TRBD1|TRBV28|TRBJ2-3
CASSFPGTGKDTQYF
>-|TRBV6-5|TRBJ2-7
CASSFSRGALNEQYF
>TRBD1|TRBV29-1|TRBJ2-7
CSVEDRDREIYEQYF
>TRBD2|TRBV27|TRBJ2-7
CASSSAGTSIYEQYF
>TRBD1|TRBV5-6|TRBJ1-1
CASSLEGAAYTEAFF
>TRBD1|TRBV18|TRBJ2-7
CASSPEGASYEQYF
>TRBD2|TRBV18|TRBJ2-3
CASSLLAGGTDTQYF
>-|TRBV29-1|TRBJ2-5
CSGRFNSYQETQYF
>TRBD1|TRBV7-9|TRBJ1-1
CASSQPQGVHTEAFF
>-|TRBV11-2|TRBJ1-3
CASSSPGVGRAGNTIYF
>-|TRBV5-1|TRBJ2-7
CASSFVSDPYEQYF
>TRBD1|TRBV5-1|TRBJ2-3
CASSLDGTGAGAQYF
>-|TRBV7-9|TRBJ2-3
CASSFDRDTQYF
>-|TRBV28|TRBJ2-1
CASSLARGSEQFF
>-|TRBV7-2|TRBJ1-2
CASSLQQDNKNTF